A selection of T cell receptor beta chains follows, all from one sample in a study of blood T cell repertoires in COVID-19. Some clones are missing from TCRdb's copy, which holds only in-frame ones; the method was immunoSEQ multiplex PCR. Among approximately 130,000 clones listed, around 86% were seen once. The sample consisted of peripheral blood. These receptors were obtained from a woman in her 50s who had recovered from COVID-19. Both conserved end residues are part of each CDR3. A D gene is named only where the DNA matches it firmly. Clone size is given for some rows only: seen once, a few or many times, or a class if the clone is expanded.

V: TRBV30
size: -
D: TRBD2
J: TRBJ2-2
DNA: TGTGCCTGGGGGGGACTAGCGGGAGGGTCGAACACCGGGGAGCTGTTTTTT
CDR3: CAWGGLAGGSNTGELFF

V: TRBV4-2
size: -
D: -
J: TRBJ2-3
DNA: TGTGCCAGCAGCCAAGGCAGGGGAACAGATACGCAGTATTTT
CDR3: CASSQGRGTDTQYF

V: TRBV27
size: once
D: -
J: TRBJ2-5
DNA: TGTGCCAGCAGCCCTCCCGAGACCCAGTACTTC
CDR3: CASSPPETQYF

V: TRBV5-1
size: -
D: TRBD1
J: TRBJ2-7
DNA: TGCGCCAGCAGCTTGGGGGGACAGGCTCTTTCCTACGAGCAGTACTTC
CDR3: CASSLGGQALSYEQYF

V: TRBV19
size: -
D: -
J: TRBJ1-1
DNA: TGTGCCAGTAGTATTCAGTACCTCCCCGCTTTCTTT
CDR3: CASSIQYLPAFF

V: TRBV12-3/TRBV12-4
size: -
D: TRBD1
J: TRBJ1-2
DNA: TGTGCCAGCAGTTTTGACAGGGTGGATGGCTACACCTTC
CDR3: CASSFDRVDGYTF

V: TRBV11-2
size: -
D: TRBD2
J: TRBJ2-1
DNA: TGTGCCAGCAGCTTAGATCCGGAAGCGGGAGGGCTCTACAATGAGCAGTTCTTC
CDR3: CASSLDPEAGGLYNEQFF

V: TRBV12-5
size: -
D: -
J: TRBJ2-2
DNA: TGTGCTAGTGGTTTTTACGGGTCGATGAACACCGGGGAGCTGTTTTTT
CDR3: CASGFYGSMNTGELFF

V: TRBV6-2/TRBV6-3
size: -
D: -
J: TRBJ1-1
DNA: TGTGCCAGCCGCCCCCAAAAGGGGAAGAACACTGAAGCTTTCTTT
CDR3: CASRPQKGKNTEAFF

V: TRBV18
size: -
D: -
J: TRBJ2-3
DNA: TGTGCCAGCTCACCAGGTCTAGCCGACACAGATACGCAGTATTTT
CDR3: CASSPGLADTDTQYF

V: TRBV5-1
size: many
D: TRBD1
J: TRBJ2-3
DNA: TGCGCCAGCAGCTTGGCCGAGACAGGGGGCTTAGATACGCAGTATTTT
CDR3: CASSLAETGGLDTQYF

V: TRBV7-2
size: -
D: TRBD2
J: TRBJ2-7
DNA: TGTGCCAGCAGTCTAGAGCCCTTAGCGGGAGGGAGAGAGCAGTACTTC
CDR3: CASSLEPLAGGREQYF

V: TRBV7-3
size: -
D: TRBD2
J: TRBJ2-5
DNA: TGTGCCAGCAGCTTAATGGCGCGGGGGGGCCAAGAGACCCAGTACTTC
CDR3: CASSLMARGGQETQYF

V: TRBV7-3
size: -
D: TRBD1
J: TRBJ2-1
DNA: TGTGCCAGCAGGCAGGGACAGGGTGGGGAGCAGTTCTTC
CDR3: CASRQGQGGEQFF

V: TRBV3-1/TRBV3-2
size: -
D: TRBD1
J: TRBJ1-6
DNA: TGTGCCAGCGGGACAGTTAATTCACCCCTCCACTTT
CDR3: CASGTVNSPLHF

V: TRBV6-6
size: few
D: -
J: TRBJ2-7
DNA: TGTGCCAGCAACCCCTTGGGGGGAAGGTCCTACGAGCAGTACTTC
CDR3: CASNPLGGRSYEQYF

V: TRBV24-1
size: -
D: -
J: TRBJ2-1
DNA: TGTGCCACTGAACAGGGCAATGAGCAGTTCTTC
CDR3: CATEQGNEQFF

V: TRBV7-3
size: -
D: -
J: TRBJ2-2
DNA: TGTGCCAGCAGTGCCGGCGGGGAGCTGTTTTTT
CDR3: CASSAGGELFF

V: TRBV7-3
size: -
D: TRBD1
J: TRBJ2-3
DNA: TGTGCCAGCAGCTTGGACAGGGGGCGAGATACGCAGTATTTT
CDR3: CASSLDRGRDTQYF

V: TRBV5-5
size: -
D: TRBD1
J: TRBJ1-2
DNA: TGTGCCAGCAGCTTGGCGGGCGGACAGGAGCTCTATGGCTACACCTTC
CDR3: CASSLAGGQELYGYTF

V: TRBV30
size: -
D: -
J: TRBJ1-6
DNA: TGTGCCTGGCGGCGGGTGGGCCGCCCTACTAATTCACCCCTCCACTTT
CDR3: CAWRRVGRPTNSPLHF

V: TRBV6-1
size: -
D: -
J: TRBJ1-4
DNA: TGTGCCAGCAGTGAATGGGGACACGGAAATGAAAAACTGTTTTTT
CDR3: CASSEWGHGNEKLFF

V: TRBV5-6
size: -
D: -
J: TRBJ2-3
DNA: TGTGCCAGCAGCTTGGCGTCAGGGGCCCGCACAGATACGCAGTATTTT
CDR3: CASSLASGARTDTQYF

V: TRBV20-1
size: -
D: -
J: TRBJ1-2
DNA: TGCAGTGCTAGATTCTTCTATGGCTACACCTTC
CDR3: CSARFFYGYTF